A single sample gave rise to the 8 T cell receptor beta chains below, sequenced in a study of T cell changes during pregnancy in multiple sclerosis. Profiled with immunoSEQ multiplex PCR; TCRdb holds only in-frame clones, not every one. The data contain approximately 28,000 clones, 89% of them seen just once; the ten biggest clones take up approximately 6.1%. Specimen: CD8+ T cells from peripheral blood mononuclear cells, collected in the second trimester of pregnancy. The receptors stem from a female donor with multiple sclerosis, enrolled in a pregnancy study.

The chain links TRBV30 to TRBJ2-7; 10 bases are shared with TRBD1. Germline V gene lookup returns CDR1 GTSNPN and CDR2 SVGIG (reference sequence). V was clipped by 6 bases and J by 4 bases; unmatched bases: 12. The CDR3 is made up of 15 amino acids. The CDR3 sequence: CACWGTGAPSYEQYF. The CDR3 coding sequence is TGTGCCTGTTGGGGGACAGGGGCACCCTCTTACGAGCAGTACTTC.

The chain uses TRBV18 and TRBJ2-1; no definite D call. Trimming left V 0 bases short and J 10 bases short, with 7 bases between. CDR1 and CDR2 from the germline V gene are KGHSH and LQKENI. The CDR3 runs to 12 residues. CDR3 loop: CASSPPAEEQFF. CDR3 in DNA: TGTGCCAGCTCACCACCCGCGGAGGAGCAGTTCTTC.

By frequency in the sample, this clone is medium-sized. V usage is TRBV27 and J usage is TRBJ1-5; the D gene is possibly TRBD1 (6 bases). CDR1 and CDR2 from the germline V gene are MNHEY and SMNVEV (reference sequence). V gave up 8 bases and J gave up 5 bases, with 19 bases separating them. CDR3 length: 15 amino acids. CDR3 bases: TGTGCCAGCGGATCCCTAACAACAGGGCATCAGCCCCAGCATTTT. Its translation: CASGSLTTGHQPQHF.

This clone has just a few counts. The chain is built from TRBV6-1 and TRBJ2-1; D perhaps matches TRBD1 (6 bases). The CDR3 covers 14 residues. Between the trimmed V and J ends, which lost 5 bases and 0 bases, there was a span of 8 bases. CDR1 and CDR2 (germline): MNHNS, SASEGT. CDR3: CASSTDSSYNEQFF. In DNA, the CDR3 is TGTGCCAGCAGTACGGACAGCTCCTACAATGAGCAGTTCTTC.

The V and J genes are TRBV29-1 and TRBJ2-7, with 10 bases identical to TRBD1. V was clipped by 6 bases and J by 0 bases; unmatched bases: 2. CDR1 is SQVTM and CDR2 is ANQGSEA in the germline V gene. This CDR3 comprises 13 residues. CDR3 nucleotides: TGCAGCGTGACAGGGGGCGCCTCCTACGAGCAGTACTTC. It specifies CSVTGGASYEQYF.

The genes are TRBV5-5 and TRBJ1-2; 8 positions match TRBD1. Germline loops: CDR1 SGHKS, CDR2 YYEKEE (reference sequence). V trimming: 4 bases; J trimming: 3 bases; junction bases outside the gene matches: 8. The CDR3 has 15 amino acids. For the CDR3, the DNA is TGTGCCAGCAGCCCGAGGACAGGGACGGACTATGGCTACACCTTC. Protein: CASSPRTGTDYGYTF.

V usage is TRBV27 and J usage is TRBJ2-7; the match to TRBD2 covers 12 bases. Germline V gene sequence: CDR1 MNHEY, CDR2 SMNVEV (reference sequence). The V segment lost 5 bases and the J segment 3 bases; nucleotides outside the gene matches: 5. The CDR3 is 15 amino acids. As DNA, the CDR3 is TGTGCCAGCAGTAGACTAGCGGGAGTTATCTACGAGCAGTACTTC. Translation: CASSRLAGVIYEQYF.

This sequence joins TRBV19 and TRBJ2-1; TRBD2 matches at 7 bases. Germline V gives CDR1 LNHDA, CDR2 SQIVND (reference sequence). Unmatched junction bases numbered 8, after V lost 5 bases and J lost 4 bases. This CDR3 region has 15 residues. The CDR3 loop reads CASSPLGEGYNEQFF. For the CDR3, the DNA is TGTGCCAGTAGTCCCCTGGGGGAGGGGTACAATGAGCAGTTCTTC.